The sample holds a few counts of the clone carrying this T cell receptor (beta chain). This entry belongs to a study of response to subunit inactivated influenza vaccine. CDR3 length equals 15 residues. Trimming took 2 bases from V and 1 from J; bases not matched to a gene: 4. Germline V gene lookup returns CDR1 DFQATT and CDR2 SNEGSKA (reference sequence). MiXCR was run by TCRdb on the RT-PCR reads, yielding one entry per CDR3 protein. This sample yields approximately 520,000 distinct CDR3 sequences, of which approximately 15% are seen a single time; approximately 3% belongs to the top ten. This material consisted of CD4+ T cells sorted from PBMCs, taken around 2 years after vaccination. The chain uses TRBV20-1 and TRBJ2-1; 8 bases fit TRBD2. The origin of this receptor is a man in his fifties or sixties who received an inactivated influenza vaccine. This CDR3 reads CSARQAGVSYNEQFF. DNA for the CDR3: TGCAGTGCTAGACAAGCGGGAGTTTCCTACAATGAGCAGTTCTTC.